This passage covers 21 T cell receptor beta chains from one sample sequenced in a study of shared clonotypes between healthy human individuals. Profiled with immunoSEQ multiplex PCR; TCRdb holds only in-frame clones, not every one. In the table there are millions of clones, less than 95% of which are singletons. The naive CD8 fraction comprised CD45RO-negative cells positively selected for CCR7 and excluded terminally differentiated effector memory CD45RA+ cells. Specimen: naive CD8+ T cells sorted from blood. The receptor source for this set is a man in his late teens or twenties in good health.

The rearrangement joins TRBV27 to TRBJ1-2; TRBD1 matches 7 bases. Trimming at V came to 7 bases and at J to 7 bases, leaving 6 bases not matched to a gene. Germline-derived CDR1 and CDR2 are MNHEY and SMNVEV (reference sequence). The CDR3 extends over 12 amino acids. DNA of the CDR3: TGTGCCAGCAAGACAGGGTACGGTGGCTACACCTTC. It encodes CASKTGYGGYTF.

The gene calls are TRBV30 and TRBJ1-1; 7 bases map to TRBD1. Germline V CDR1 and CDR2: GTSNPN, SVGIG (reference sequence). Trimming cost V 5 bases and J 3 bases; bases outside gene matches: 9. CDR3 length: 14 amino acids. CDR3 in amino acids: CAWDSGTAYTEAFF. The CDR3 nucleotides are TGTGCCTGGGACTCCGGGACAGCGTACACTGAAGCTTTCTTT.

V and J are TRBV4-3 and TRBJ2-5; 8 nucleotides line up with TRBD1. Germline loops: CDR1 LGHNA, CDR2 YSLEER. This CDR3 is 15 amino acids long. Trimming at V came to 5 bases and at J to 3 bases, leaving 8 bases not matched to a gene. CDR3 loop: CASSVNRGWEETQYF. Written as DNA, the CDR3 is TGCGCCAGCAGCGTTAACAGGGGGTGGGAAGAGACCCAGTACTTC.

This clone was counted a single time. The same CDR3 arises from other DNA sequences in this sample as well. This rearrangement joins TRBV7-6 to TRBJ2-2, with TRBD2 as a possible D gene (6 bases). The CDR3 sequence is 14 residues long. Trimming shortened V by 6 bases and J by 5 bases, and 13 bases separated the two germline ends. In germline, CDR1 is SGHVS, CDR2 FNYEAQ. CDR3 nucleotide sequence: TGTGCCAGCAGTCTTGGCCGGGGGACCGGGGAGCTGTTTTTT. It translates to CASSLGRGTGELFF.

The J gene is TRBJ2-1, the V gene TRBV5-8; 12 bases match TRBD2. Germline V gene sequence: CDR1 SGHTS, CDR2 YDEGEE. The V segment lost 4 bases and the J segment 6 bases; nucleotides outside the gene matches: 5. The CDR3 covers 15 residues. The CDR3 is CASSAGLAGFNEQFF. CDR3 nucleotide sequence: TGTGCCAGCAGCGCCGGACTAGCGGGATTCAATGAGCAGTTCTTC.

The CDR3 here is CASSLKAGVAGELFF. In nucleotides, the CDR3 is TGTGCCAGCAGCTTAAAAGCGGGAGTGGCCGGGGAGCTGTTTTTT. This chain links TRBV7-9 with TRBJ2-2, with 8 bases matching TRBD2. Germline V gives CDR1 SEHNR, CDR2 FQNEAQ (reference sequence). Unmatched junction bases numbered 5, after V lost 2 bases and J lost 6 bases. The CDR3 covers 15 residues.

The chain has TRBV5-6 and TRBJ2-1; 8 bases align to TRBD2. Germline CDR1 is SGHDT and CDR2 is YYEEEE. This CDR3 has 15 amino acids. The trim removed 0 bases at V and 8 bases at J, leaving 7 bases unmatched. CDR3 protein: CASSLDGNSGDEQFF. The CDR3 nucleotides are TGTGCCAGCAGCTTGGATGGGAATAGCGGGGATGAGCAGTTCTTC.

This chain joins TRBV4-3 and TRBJ2-7; a weak D match, TRBD2 (5 bases). Trimming left V 0 bases short and J 3 bases short, with 21 bases between. CDR1 is LGHNA and CDR2 is YSLEER in the germline V gene. CDR3 size: 18 residues. The CDR3 DNA reads as TGCGCCAGCAGCCAAGATTTATTCCTAGCAGGTTCGGGCTACGAGCAGTACTTC. Its translation is CASSQDLFLAGSGYEQYF.

The chain has TRBV19 and TRBJ2-7, with 8 bases fitting TRBD1. Trimming removed 6 bases from V and 1 base from J; junction bases left unmatched: 11. The CDR3 runs to 16 residues. CDR1 and CDR2 (germline): LNHDA, SQIVND (reference sequence). CDR3 sequence (DNA): TGTGCCAGTAGCCCAACCGCAGGGGGCGTATCCTACGAGCAGTACTTC. This encodes CASSPTAGGVSYEQYF. Full variable domain (remainder filled in from reference TRBV19 and TRBJ2-7): DGGITQSPKYLFRKEGQNVTLSCEQNLNHDAMYWYRQDPGQGLRLIYYSQIVNDFQKGDIAEGYSVSREKKESFPLTVTSAQKNPTAFYLCASSPTAGGVSYEQYFGPGTRLTVT.

The chain joins TRBV4-3 to TRBJ2-4; 12 bases match TRBD2. Germline lookup yields CDR1 LGHNA and CDR2 YSLEER. The CDR3 is made up of 17 amino acids. After removal of 1 base from V and 8 bases from J, the junction contained 9 bases not matched to a gene. The CDR3 is CASSQGLAGGGIDIQYF. CDR3 bases: TGCGCCAGCAGCCAAGGGCTAGCGGGAGGGGGGATAGACATTCAGTACTTC.

The V gene is TRBV30, the J gene TRBJ2-5; D call uncertain. V lost 0 bases, J lost 2 bases, and 10 bases lay in between. The CDR3 covers 14 residues. Germline CDR1 and CDR2: GTSNPN and SVGIG (reference sequence). CDR3 in amino acids: CAWSVSGWQETQYF. The CDR3 nucleotides read TGTGCCTGGAGTGTCTCTGGGTGGCAAGAGACCCAGTACTTC.

The CDR3 nucleotides read TGCGCCAGCAGCCAAGCTAGGATGGTAGCGGGAGCCTACGAGCAGTACTTC. It specifies CASSQARMVAGAYEQYF. The chain links TRBV4-1 to TRBJ2-7; 9 positions agree with TRBD2. Trimming removed 1 base from V and 2 bases from J; junction bases left unmatched: 9. The CDR3 totals 17 residues. Per germline, CDR1 MGHRA and CDR2 YSYEKL.

The chain joins TRBV4-2 to TRBJ1-4; D may be TRBD1 (6 bases). CDR1 and CDR2 (germline): LGHNA, YNFKEQ. The CDR3 totals 15 residues. V shed 3 bases and J shed 6 bases, with 14 bases lying between them. In DNA, the CDR3 is TGTGCCAGCAGCCATTCACGACAGGCTTATGAAAAACTGTTTTTT. It is translated as CASSHSRQAYEKLFF.

The chain employs TRBV7-9 and TRBJ2-7; D is unresolved. The CDR3 has 14 amino acids. Deletions cut 5 bases from V and 0 bases from J, with 11 bases between. The germline CDR1 and CDR2 sequences are SEHNR and FQNEAQ (reference sequence). The CDR3 DNA reads as TGTGCCAGCAGCGAACCCTCGAGCTCCTACGAGCAGTACTTC. Residues: CASSEPSSSYEQYF.

The chain couples TRBV2 to TRBJ1-2; D call uncertain. This CDR3 has 13 residues. Germline V gene sequence: CDR1 SNHLY, CDR2 FYNNEI. V lost 2 bases, J lost 4 bases, and 8 bases lay in between. CDR3 in amino acids: CASSERAVYGYTF. The DNA of the CDR3 is TGTGCCAGCAGTGAAAGGGCTGTCTATGGCTACACCTTC.

Points on this clone: Different DNA sequences within this sample yield the same CDR3. J is TRBJ2-1 and V is TRBV6-5; D gene ambiguous. Deletions cut 0 bases from V and 5 bases from J, with 8 bases between. Germline CDR1 is MNHEY and CDR2 is SVGAGI. The CDR3 runs to 14 residues. This CDR3 reads CASSYSSPDNEQFF. The CDR3 coding sequence is TGTGCCAGCAGTTACTCCTCCCCCGACAATGAGCAGTTCTTC.

The genes are TRBV10-2 and TRBJ1-2, with D perhaps matching TRBD1 (5 bases). Germline V lookup: CDR1 WSHSY, CDR2 SAAADI. The CDR3 extends over 13 amino acids. The V gene lost 6 bases and the J gene lost 1 base, with 9 bases spanning the gap. CDR3 DNA: TGCGCCAGCAGATCGACAGTTAACTATGGCTACACCTTC. Protein product: CASRSTVNYGYTF.

In DNA, the CDR3 is TGTGCCAGCAGCCTGGCTCACGAGCAGACCCAGTACTTC. Translating gives CASSLAHEQTQYF. The chain carries TRBV7-6 and TRBJ2-5; D not certain. CDR3 size: 13 residues. The germline V and J ends were trimmed by 5 bases and 6 bases, with 13 bases remaining between them. CDR1 is SGHVS, CDR2 FNYEAQ, per germline.

Turning to this clone: The same CDR3 can be traced to other DNA sequences in this sample. V and J are TRBV10-3 and TRBJ1-2; a weak D match, TRBD1 (5 bases). Per germline, CDR1 ENHRY and CDR2 SYGVKD. The V end lost 6 bases, the J end lost 4 bases, and 12 bases lay between the germline ends. The CDR3 is made up of 13 amino acids. CDR3 sequence reads: CAISPGPLYGYTF. The CDR3 DNA reads TGTGCCATCAGCCCGGGACCGCTCTATGGCTACACCTTC.

V gene TRBV10-1 combines with J gene TRBJ2-4, with TRBD2 matching 10 bases. Unmatched junction bases numbered 12, after V lost 0 bases and J lost 10 bases. Germline V gene data show CDR1 as WNHNN and CDR2 as SYGVQD (reference sequence). This CDR3 spans 17 amino acids. The DNA of the CDR3 is TGCGCCAGCAGTGAGTCAAAGCTAGCGGGGGACTTCAGGATTCAGTACTTC. Its protein product is CASSESKLAGDFRIQYF.

This clone was picked up one time. The V gene is TRBV28, the J gene TRBJ2-2; D gene ambiguous. V was shortened by 6 bases and J by 4 bases, with 6 bases between the two germline ends. Germline values: CDR1 MDHEN, CDR2 SYDVKM. The CDR3 runs 12 residues. CDR3 nucleotide sequence: TGTGCCAGCAGGGGTTCCACCGGGGAGCTGTTTTTT. This sequence encodes CASRGSTGELFF.